This section outlines one TCR beta chain sequence together with its context. The germline CDR1 and CDR2 sequences are SGHDT and YYEEEE. The V gene lost 1 base and the J gene lost 3 bases, with 13 bases spanning the gap. This CDR3 spans 16 amino acids. In the authors' methods: Reference gene primer amplification gave estimated nucleated cell counts. Measured with immunoSEQ multiplex PCR; TCRdb has only the in-frame clones, and not every one. The V and J calls and the clone size are those of that table, but D and trimming were determined from the DNA. The sample has about 89,000 clones, approximately 80% seen once. This entry is derived from a study of blood T cell repertoires in COVID-19. Study-wide context: The United States, Italy and Spain were the sources of the acute and convalescent COVID-19 samples.

Sample: peripheral blood. This receptor was identified in a man between 65 and 85 years old with COVID-19, enrolled during active disease. The chain employs TRBV5-6 and TRBJ1-4; D gene uncertain. In DNA, the CDR3 is TGTGCCAGCAGCTTGTTAGGGTCCGGGGCTAATGAAAAACTGTTTTTT. It specifies CASSLLGSGANEKLFF.